Listed here is a single T cell receptor beta chain. Its antigen is still unknown. The sample belongs to a study of T cells in Graves' hyperthyroidism and ophthalmopathy. Study as a whole: Staff took peripheral blood when the initial diagnosis was made, before any treatment began. The study's findings and limits: In the blood, most expanded thyroid clonotypes above 0.001 appeared as well.

Regions amplified from RNA transcripts were the TCR beta CDR3 regions. The TCR CDR3 was amplified in a first-round RT-PCR using the HTBI primer set. TCRdb processed the multiplex PCR reads anew with MiXCR; each CDR3 protein has one entry. In the table there are roughly 800,000 distinct CDR3 sequences, over 35% of which are singletons. With 1 base removed from V and 4 bases from J, the gap between germline ends came to 14 bases. The CDR3 sequence is 15 residues long. In germline, CDR1 is SNHLY, CDR2 FYNNEI. Diagnoses were established using clinical symptoms, serum thyroxine and TRAb, thyroid ultrasound and orbital computed tomography.

This chain links TRBV2 with TRBJ2-7; D is unresolved. The source is a man younger than 35 with Graves' hyperthyroidism. Sequencing was performed on blood. As DNA, the CDR3 is TGTGCCAGCAGTGAAGAGGACCTCGCCTCTTACGAGCAGTACTTC. Its protein product is CASSEEDLASYEQYF.